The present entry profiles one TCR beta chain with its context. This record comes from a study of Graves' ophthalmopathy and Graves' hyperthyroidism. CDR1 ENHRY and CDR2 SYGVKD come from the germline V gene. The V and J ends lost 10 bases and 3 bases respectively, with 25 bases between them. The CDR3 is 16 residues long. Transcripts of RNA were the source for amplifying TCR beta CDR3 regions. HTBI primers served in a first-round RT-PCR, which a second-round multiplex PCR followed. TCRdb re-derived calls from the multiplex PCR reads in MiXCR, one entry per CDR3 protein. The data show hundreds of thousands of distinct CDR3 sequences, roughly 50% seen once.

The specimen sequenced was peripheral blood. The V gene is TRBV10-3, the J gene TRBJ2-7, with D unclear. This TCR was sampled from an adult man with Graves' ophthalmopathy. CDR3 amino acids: CASSLGRAKAGYEQYF. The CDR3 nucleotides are TGTGCCAGCAGCTTAGGCCGTGCGAAGGCAGGCTACGAGCAGTACTTC.